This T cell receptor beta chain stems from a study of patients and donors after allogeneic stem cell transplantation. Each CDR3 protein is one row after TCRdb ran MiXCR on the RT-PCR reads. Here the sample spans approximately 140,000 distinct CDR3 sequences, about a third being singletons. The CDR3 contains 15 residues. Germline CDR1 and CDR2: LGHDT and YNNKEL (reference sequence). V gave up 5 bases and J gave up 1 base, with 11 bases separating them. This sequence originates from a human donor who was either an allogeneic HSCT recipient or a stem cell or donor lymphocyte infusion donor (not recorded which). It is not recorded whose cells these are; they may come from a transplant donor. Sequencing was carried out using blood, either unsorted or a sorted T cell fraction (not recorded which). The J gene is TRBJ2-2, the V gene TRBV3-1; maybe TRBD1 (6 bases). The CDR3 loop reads CASSTSGQNTGELFF. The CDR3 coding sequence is TGTGCCAGCAGCACATCGGGACAGAACACCGGGGAGCTGTTTTTT.